These T cell receptor beta chains were read from a single sample in a study of PD-1 blockade in classical Hodgkin lymphoma. Clones were sequenced by immunoSEQ multiplex PCR, and TCRdb holds only the in-frame ones, with some missing. The sample contains roughly 35,000 clones, roughly nine tenths of which appear only once. The sample consisted of CD4+ T cells from blood, taken before the fourth cycle of nivolumab. These receptors all come from a human donor with classical Hodgkin lymphoma. Each CDR3 is given with its conserved first and last residue. D genes are given only for firm matches. Clone size, where shown, is once, few, many, or a class for clones that have expanded.

CDR3nt: TGTGCCTGGGGACAGCTGAACTATGGCTACACCTTC
CDR3aa: CAWGQLNYGYTF
v_gene: TRBV30
j_gene: TRBJ1-2
d_gene: .
len: 12
abundance: .

CDR3nt: TGTGCCAGCATGACCGCACTAGCGCGATCCTACGAGCAGTACTTC
CDR3aa: CASMTALARSYEQYF
v_gene: TRBV6-1
j_gene: TRBJ2-7
d_gene: TRBD2
len: 15
abundance: .

CDR3nt: TGTGCCAGCAGGCAGACAGGGCCCGGGGAGCTGTTTTTT
CDR3aa: CASRQTGPGELFF
v_gene: TRBV2
j_gene: TRBJ2-2
d_gene: TRBD1
len: 13
abundance: .

CDR3nt: TGTGCCAGCAGTTATCCGGGACAGCCCTACAATGAGCAGTTCTTC
CDR3aa: CASSYPGQPYNEQFF
v_gene: TRBV5-4
j_gene: TRBJ2-1
d_gene: TRBD1
len: 15
abundance: .

CDR3nt: TGTGCCAGCAGCCTATCACCCCCGACAGGCGGCGGCTACACCTTC
CDR3aa: CASSLSPPTGGGYTF
v_gene: TRBV28
j_gene: TRBJ1-2
d_gene: .
len: 15
abundance: few

CDR3nt: TGCGCCAGCAGCATTGGACTAGCGGGAGGGGGAGAGACCCAGTACTTC
CDR3aa: CASSIGLAGGGETQYF
v_gene: TRBV5-1
j_gene: TRBJ2-5
d_gene: TRBD2
len: 16
abundance: once

CDR3nt: TGTGCCAGCAGCTTAGATTGGTCTGGGGCCAACGTCCTGACTTTC
CDR3aa: CASSLDWSGANVLTF
v_gene: TRBV11-2
j_gene: TRBJ2-6
d_gene: .
len: 15
abundance: .

CDR3nt: TGTGCCACCGAGCGGGAGACGGTCACCGGGGAGCTGTTTTTT
CDR3aa: CATERETVTGELFF
v_gene: TRBV6-6
j_gene: TRBJ2-2
d_gene: TRBD2
len: 14
abundance: once

CDR3nt: TGTGCCAGCAGCAAAACGTACAGCACAGATACGCAGTATTTT
CDR3aa: CASSKTYSTDTQYF
v_gene: TRBV2
j_gene: TRBJ2-3
d_gene: .
len: 14
abundance: .

CDR3nt: TGCAGCGTTTGGACAGGGGGCGGCACTGAAGCTTTCTTT
CDR3aa: CSVWTGGGTEAFF
v_gene: TRBV29-1
j_gene: TRBJ1-1
d_gene: TRBD1
len: 13
abundance: few

CDR3nt: TGTGCCAGCAGCTTTGGCAGTCAAGAGACCCAGTACTTC
CDR3aa: CASSFGSQETQYF
v_gene: TRBV11-2
j_gene: TRBJ2-5
d_gene: .
len: 13
abundance: .

CDR3nt: TGTGCCAGCAGCGTAGGATCCCCCAGCACAGATACGCAGTATTTT
CDR3aa: CASSVGSPSTDTQYF
v_gene: TRBV9
j_gene: TRBJ2-3
d_gene: .
len: 15
abundance: .

CDR3nt: TGTGCCAGTAAAGGACTAGCGGGAGGGTGGGATACGCAGTATTTT
CDR3aa: CASKGLAGGWDTQYF
v_gene: TRBV19
j_gene: TRBJ2-3
d_gene: TRBD2
len: 15
abundance: .

CDR3nt: TGTGCCTGGAGTGTTGGCAGGGGGCTAGGTGAGACCCAGTACTTC
CDR3aa: CAWSVGRGLGETQYF
v_gene: TRBV30
j_gene: TRBJ2-5
d_gene: TRBD1
len: 15
abundance: .

CDR3nt: TGTGCCAGCAGTTCACCAGGGGCCTCCTACGAGCAGTACTTC
CDR3aa: CASSSPGASYEQYF
v_gene: TRBV28
j_gene: TRBJ2-7
d_gene: .
len: 14
abundance: .

CDR3nt: TGTGCCAGCAGTTATTTGGGAGGAGGGAGGCGGAACGAGCAGTACTTC
CDR3aa: CASSYLGGGRRNEQYF
v_gene: TRBV6-6
j_gene: TRBJ2-7
d_gene: .
len: 16
abundance: once

CDR3nt: TGTGCCAGCAGCCAGGGGGCATCGACAGATACGCAGTATTTT
CDR3aa: CASSQGASTDTQYF
v_gene: TRBV6-1
j_gene: TRBJ2-3
d_gene: TRBD1
len: 14
abundance: .

CDR3nt: TGTGCCAGCTCATCAGCGTTTAATGAAAAACTGTTTTTT
CDR3aa: CASSSAFNEKLFF
v_gene: TRBV18
j_gene: TRBJ1-4
d_gene: .
len: 13
abundance: .

CDR3nt: TGTGCCAGCAGTTTATTTAATAGTGGGTCGGCGGGAGGGGCCACAGATACGCAGTATTTT
CDR3aa: CASSLFNSGSAGGATDTQYF
v_gene: TRBV28
j_gene: TRBJ2-3
d_gene: TRBD2
len: 20
abundance: .

CDR3nt: TGTGCCAGCACCCGGCCAGGGGCGGGCACTGAAGCTTTCTTT
CDR3aa: CASTRPGAGTEAFF
v_gene: TRBV27
j_gene: TRBJ1-1
d_gene: .
len: 14
abundance: once

CDR3nt: TGTGCCAGCAGTGAGAATACCTACGAGCAGTACTTC
CDR3aa: CASSENTYEQYF
v_gene: TRBV2
j_gene: TRBJ2-7
d_gene: .
len: 12
abundance: .

CDR3nt: TGTGCCACCAGCAGAGGGCTAGCGGGAGTCGAAGAGACCCAGTACTTC
CDR3aa: CATSRGLAGVEETQYF
v_gene: TRBV15
j_gene: TRBJ2-5
d_gene: TRBD2
len: 16
abundance: .

CDR3nt: TGTGCCAGCAGTGTTTCGAGTGGGATTAGCAATCAGCCCCAGCATTTT
CDR3aa: CASSVSSGISNQPQHF
v_gene: TRBV6-1
j_gene: TRBJ1-5
d_gene: .
len: 16
abundance: .

CDR3nt: TGTGCCAGCAGTTCCCTGGCAGGGTTGGGCGAAAAACTGTTTTTT
CDR3aa: CASSSLAGLGEKLFF
v_gene: TRBV6-5
j_gene: TRBJ1-4
d_gene: .
len: 15
abundance: .

CDR3nt: TGCGCCAGCAGCCGGGGGACTAGCGGTACCCCTTATACGCAGTATTTT
CDR3aa: CASSRGTSGTPYTQYF
v_gene: TRBV4-1
j_gene: TRBJ2-3
d_gene: TRBD2
len: 16
abundance: .

CDR3nt: TGTGCCATCCTCCCTTCCTGGCCTTCAAACACTGAAGCTTTCTTT
CDR3aa: CAILPSWPSNTEAFF
v_gene: TRBV6-5
j_gene: TRBJ1-1
d_gene: .
len: 15
abundance: .

CDR3nt: TGTGCCAGCACGGGGACAGGTTTTGCGACCCAGTACTTC
CDR3aa: CASTGTGFATQYF
v_gene: TRBV6-1
j_gene: TRBJ2-5
d_gene: TRBD1
len: 13
abundance: .

CDR3nt: TGTGCCAGCAGTTTATCCCGAGGGACTAGCGGGAGCTTTGGGCAGTATTTT
CDR3aa: CASSLSRGTSGSFGQYF
v_gene: TRBV27
j_gene: TRBJ2-3
d_gene: TRBD2
len: 17
abundance: .

CDR3nt: TGCAGCGTTCGAACCGACAGGGGGTCAAGCTCTGGAAACACCATATATTTT
CDR3aa: CSVRTDRGSSSGNTIYF
v_gene: TRBV29-1
j_gene: TRBJ1-3
d_gene: TRBD1
len: 17
abundance: .

CDR3nt: TGTGCCAGCTCACCACAAGGGGGACTAGCGGTCTACGAGCAGTACTTC
CDR3aa: CASSPQGGLAVYEQYF
v_gene: TRBV18
j_gene: TRBJ2-7
d_gene: TRBD2
len: 16
abundance: .

CDR3nt: TGTGCCAGCAGTTTACTCGTGGGCCGGTACGAGCAGTACTTC
CDR3aa: CASSLLVGRYEQYF
v_gene: TRBV28
j_gene: TRBJ2-7
d_gene: .
len: 14
abundance: .

CDR3nt: TGTGCCAGCAGCGTAGGTCGGTGGGGGGGTACGAATGAGCAGTTCTTC
CDR3aa: CASSVGRWGGTNEQFF
v_gene: TRBV9
j_gene: TRBJ2-1
d_gene: TRBD2
len: 16
abundance: .

CDR3nt: TGTGCCAGCAGTTATCGGGGGTTCACTGAAGCTTTCTTT
CDR3aa: CASSYRGFTEAFF
v_gene: TRBV6-5
j_gene: TRBJ1-1
d_gene: .
len: 13
abundance: .

CDR3nt: TGTGCCAGCAGCCCACGACTAGCGGTCACAGATACGCAGTATTTT
CDR3aa: CASSPRLAVTDTQYF
v_gene: TRBV7-9
j_gene: TRBJ2-3
d_gene: TRBD2
len: 15
abundance: .

CDR3nt: TGTGCCAGTAGTATCGGCGGCGGGAACACCGGGGAGCTGTTTTTT
CDR3aa: CASSIGGGNTGELFF
v_gene: TRBV19
j_gene: TRBJ2-2
d_gene: .
len: 15
abundance: .

CDR3nt: TGTGCCAGCAGTGATCCCGGACGGAGCTCCTACAATGAGCAGTTCTTC
CDR3aa: CASSDPGRSSYNEQFF
v_gene: TRBV25-1
j_gene: TRBJ2-1
d_gene: .
len: 16
abundance: .

CDR3nt: TGCGCCAGCAGCCAAGCCGCCGGGGATCACTCCTACGAGCAGTACTTC
CDR3aa: CASSQAAGDHSYEQYF
v_gene: TRBV4-1
j_gene: TRBJ2-7
d_gene: .
len: 16
abundance: .

CDR3nt: TGTGCCAGCAGCTTGGACGGGGTTAGCGGGAGGTACTCCTACGAGCAGTACTTC
CDR3aa: CASSLDGVSGRYSYEQYF
v_gene: TRBV5-4
j_gene: TRBJ2-7
d_gene: TRBD2
len: 18
abundance: .

CDR3nt: TGCGCCAGCAGCTTCGGGACTAGCGGGACTATGGTCTCCGGGGAGCTGTTTTTT
CDR3aa: CASSFGTSGTMVSGELFF
v_gene: TRBV5-1
j_gene: TRBJ2-2
d_gene: TRBD2
len: 18
abundance: .

CDR3nt: TGCACCAGCAGCTTGACTAGGAGGGCGCAGTATTTT
CDR3aa: CTSSLTRRAQYF
v_gene: TRBV1
j_gene: TRBJ2-3
d_gene: .
len: 12
abundance: .

CDR3nt: TGTGCCAGCAGCTTAGTTGGTGGGGGGCGTTTCACTGAAGCTTTCTTT
CDR3aa: CASSLVGGGRFTEAFF
v_gene: TRBV7-9
j_gene: TRBJ1-1
d_gene: .
len: 16
abundance: .

CDR3nt: TGTGCCTGGAGTGTAATAGGCCAGCCCAACTACGAGCAGTACTTC
CDR3aa: CAWSVIGQPNYEQYF
v_gene: TRBV30
j_gene: TRBJ2-7
d_gene: .
len: 15
abundance: once

CDR3nt: TGTGCCAGCAGCTCCCGCCGGGACAGGGAAGGCGCCTACGAGCAGTACTTC
CDR3aa: CASSSRRDREGAYEQYF
v_gene: TRBV7-3
j_gene: TRBJ2-7
d_gene: TRBD1
len: 17
abundance: .

CDR3nt: TGCGCCAGCAGCCAAGGTCCCCGGGGACAATTCTACGAGCAGTACTTC
CDR3aa: CASSQGPRGQFYEQYF
v_gene: TRBV4-1
j_gene: TRBJ2-7
d_gene: .
len: 16
abundance: .

CDR3nt: TGCGCCAGCAGCTTGGTTGGGGGGCGGAACACTGAAGCTTTCTTT
CDR3aa: CASSLVGGRNTEAFF
v_gene: TRBV5-1
j_gene: TRBJ1-1
d_gene: .
len: 15
abundance: once

CDR3nt: TGTGCCAGCTCGGGGTTCAGCACAGATACGCAGTATTTT
CDR3aa: CASSGFSTDTQYF
v_gene: TRBV18
j_gene: TRBJ2-3
d_gene: .
len: 13
abundance: once

CDR3nt: TGTGCCGGAAATTACAGGGAAAGGGGGGAGACCCAGTACTTC
CDR3aa: CAGNYRERGETQYF
v_gene: TRBV30
j_gene: TRBJ2-5
d_gene: .
len: 14
abundance: .

CDR3nt: TGTGCCAGCAGCCAGCTGACAGGCAGGGGCCAGCATTTT
CDR3aa: CASSQLTGRGQHF
v_gene: TRBV5-4
j_gene: TRBJ1-5
d_gene: .
len: 13
abundance: .

CDR3nt: TGTGCCAGCAGTTACGTGCTAGCGGGAGGGGGGGGGCAGTTCTTC
CDR3aa: CASSYVLAGGGGQFF
v_gene: TRBV6-5
j_gene: TRBJ2-1
d_gene: TRBD2
len: 15
abundance: .

CDR3nt: TGTGCCAGCAGTTTCATTGCCGGCTACACCTTC
CDR3aa: CASSFIAGYTF
v_gene: TRBV28
j_gene: TRBJ1-2
d_gene: .
len: 11
abundance: .

CDR3nt: TGTGCCAGCAGCTTTCGCGTTGTCACTGAAGCTTTCTTT
CDR3aa: CASSFRVVTEAFF
v_gene: TRBV5-8
j_gene: TRBJ1-1
d_gene: .
len: 13
abundance: few

CDR3nt: TGTGCCTGGAGTGTGACTAGCGGGAAGCGTGGTGAGCAGTTCTTC
CDR3aa: CAWSVTSGKRGEQFF
v_gene: TRBV30
j_gene: TRBJ2-1
d_gene: TRBD2
len: 15
abundance: .

CDR3nt: TGCAGCGCTAGTCCCCGAGAGGGCTACACCTTC
CDR3aa: CSASPREGYTF
v_gene: TRBV20-1
j_gene: TRBJ1-2
d_gene: .
len: 11
abundance: .

CDR3nt: TGTGCCAGCAGTGAATACGGCGTGGCTGAAGCTTTCTTT
CDR3aa: CASSEYGVAEAFF
v_gene: TRBV25-1
j_gene: TRBJ1-1
d_gene: .
len: 13
abundance: .

CDR3nt: TGTGCCAGCTTACGGCAGGGGGCTACCCCGCGAGCTAACTATGGCTACACCTTC
CDR3aa: CASLRQGATPRANYGYTF
v_gene: TRBV5-6
j_gene: TRBJ1-2
d_gene: TRBD1
len: 18
abundance: .